This T cell receptor (beta chain) was identified during a study of untreated major depressive disorder. Trimming shortened V by 7 bases and J by 0 bases, and 10 bases separated the two germline ends. Germline assignment: CDR1 LNHDA and CDR2 SQIVND (reference sequence). CDR3 length equals 14 residues. Note on this clone: Its target is not known.

Clones were read by immunoSEQ multiplex PCR, and TCRdb kept only the in-frame ones, dropping some. Of some 25,000 clones listed, over 80% are singletons. Overall study results and limits: CD4+ T cells from depressed patients used TRBV05-01 (Vbeta 5.1) more often than controls. The sequencing tests were limited to three preselected Vbeta families.

This TCR was sampled from a woman aged 30 to 39 with major depressive disorder. The sample comprised CD4+ T cells from PBMCs. The rearrangement uses TRBV19 and TRBJ2-4; D not resolved. CDR3 sequence (DNA): TGTGCCAGTACTGAACAGCTAGCCAAAAACATTCAGTACTTC. Protein product: CASTEQLAKNIQYF.